Below, 11 T cell receptor beta chains from the same sample are listed, as sequenced in a study of blood T cell repertoires in COVID-19. The data were produced by immunoSEQ multiplex PCR, yet TCRdb's version contains in-frame clones alone and is incomplete. Of some 320,000 clones in the sample, approximately 89% were seen once. Material for sequencing was PBMCs or T cells enriched from blood (not recorded which). Receptors originate from a woman aged 50 to 60 who had been exposed to COVID-19.

The V and J genes are TRBV6-1 and TRBJ1-2; perhaps TRBD1 as D (6 bases). The germline V gene encodes CDR1 MNHNS and CDR2 SASEGT. V dropped 2 bases and J dropped 0 bases, with 10 bases sitting between them. The CDR3 runs 15 residues. CDR3 DNA sequence: TGTGCCAGCAGTGAAATGACAGGACCTAACTATGGCTACACCTTC. Translated, it gives CASSEMTGPNYGYTF.

The chain links TRBV6-5 to TRBJ1-2; 7 bases map to TRBD1. In germline, CDR1 is MNHEY, CDR2 SVGAGI. V lost 4 bases and J lost 5; bases outside the gene matches: 4. This CDR3 region has 13 residues. CDR3: CASSSGTVYGYTF. CDR3 bases: TGTGCCAGCAGTTCCGGGACAGTTTATGGCTACACCTTC.

The rearrangement joins TRBV19 to TRBJ1-5; D possibly corresponds to TRBD1 (5 bases). V lost 2 bases and J 3 bases, leaving 14 bases between the germline ends. Germline-derived CDR1 and CDR2 are LNHDA and SQIVND (reference sequence). The CDR3 covers 16 residues. CDR3 residues: CASSINSRGANQPQHF. The CDR3 nucleotides are TGTGCCAGTAGTATAAACAGTCGTGGGGCCAATCAGCCCCAGCATTTT.

This clone was seen only once. This chain joins TRBV11-2 and TRBJ1-2; TRBD1 matches 8 bases. The CDR3 is 14 amino acids. CDR1 SGHAT and CDR2 FQNNGV come from the germline V gene. J lost 5 bases, V lost 6 bases, and 8 bases had no gene match. The CDR3 coding sequence is TGTGCCAGCAGTAACACCGGACAGGGATATGGCTACACCTTC. Its translation is CASSNTGQGYGYTF.

Turning to this clone: Other DNA sequences in the same sample also yield this CDR3. This chain links TRBV20-1 with TRBJ2-7; D is perhaps TRBD1 (6 bases). The CDR3 length is 11 residues. Germline V lookup: CDR1 DFQATT, CDR2 SNEGSKA (reference sequence). V was shortened by 3 bases and J by 4 bases, with 7 bases between the two germline ends. CDR3 loop: CSASRGYEQYF. The CDR3 nucleotides read TGCAGTGCTAGTAGGGGGTACGAGCAGTACTTC.

The rearrangement joins TRBV6-5 to TRBJ2-1, with D perhaps matching TRBD2 (5 bases). This CDR3 is built from 13 residues. The germline gives CDR1 MNHEY, CDR2 SVGAGI. Trimming took 4 bases from V and 2 from J, leaving 6 bases between them. CDR3 DNA: TGTGCCAGCAGTTCGGGGACCTACAATGAGCAGTTCTTC. Translation: CASSSGTYNEQFF.

This clone has a handful of counts. This sequence joins TRBV5-5 and TRBJ2-5, with 7 bases matching TRBD2. The V and J ends lost 3 bases and 2 bases, in that order; junction bases with no gene match: 10. The CDR3 runs to 16 residues. CDR1 is SGHKS, CDR2 YYEKEE, per germline (reference sequence). CDR3 loop: CASSWGGQGPQETQYF. Written as DNA, the CDR3 is TGTGCCAGCAGCTGGGGGGGTCAGGGCCCGCAAGAGACCCAGTACTTC.

This rearrangement joins TRBV7-9 to TRBJ2-1; the match to TRBD2 covers 10 bases. V lost 5 bases to trimming and J lost 7 bases; unmatched junction nucleotides: 14. Germline lookup yields CDR1 SEHNR and CDR2 FQNEAQ (reference sequence). The CDR3 extends over 17 amino acids. This CDR3 reads CASSPTSGIGGGNEQFF. The CDR3 coding sequence is TGTGCCAGCAGCCCAACTAGCGGGATTGGGGGAGGGAATGAGCAGTTCTTC.

The rearrangement joins TRBV6-4 to TRBJ2-5, with 9 nucleotides matching TRBD2. Germline-derived CDR1 and CDR2 are MRHNA and SNTAGT. With 3 bases clipped from V and 2 bases from J, the junction kept 4 bases outside the gene matches. The CDR3 is 15 residues long. This CDR3 is CASSEGLAPQETQYF. As DNA, the CDR3 is TGTGCCAGCAGTGAAGGACTAGCGCCTCAAGAGACCCAGTACTTC.

V usage is TRBV28 and J usage is TRBJ1-6; TRBD1 aligns across 9 bases. This CDR3 has 14 residues. V lost 7 bases, J lost 10 bases, and 8 bases stayed unmatched. Germline CDR1 MDHEN, CDR2 SYDVKM. The CDR3 spells CASIAGTGQSPLHF. In nucleotides, the CDR3 is TGTGCCAGCATAGCGGGGACAGGGCAGTCACCCCTCCACTTT. The variable domain in full, completed from reference TRBV28 and TRBJ1-6, reads DVKVTQSSRYLVKRTGEKVFLECVQDMDHENMFWYRQDPGLGLRLIYFSYDVKMKEKGDIPEGYSVSREKKERFSLILESASTNQTSMYLCASIAGTGQSPLHFGNGTRLTVT.

The CDR3 is CASTSGVIGNQPQHF. In nucleotides, the CDR3 is TGTGCCAGCACCTCAGGGGTTATCGGCAATCAGCCCCAGCATTTT. The chain is built from TRBV9 and TRBJ1-5; maybe TRBD1 (6 bases). Looked up from germline, CDR1 is SGDLS and CDR2 is YYNGEE. The CDR3 is made up of 15 amino acids. Trimming cost V 6 bases and J 2 bases, with 15 bases left between them.